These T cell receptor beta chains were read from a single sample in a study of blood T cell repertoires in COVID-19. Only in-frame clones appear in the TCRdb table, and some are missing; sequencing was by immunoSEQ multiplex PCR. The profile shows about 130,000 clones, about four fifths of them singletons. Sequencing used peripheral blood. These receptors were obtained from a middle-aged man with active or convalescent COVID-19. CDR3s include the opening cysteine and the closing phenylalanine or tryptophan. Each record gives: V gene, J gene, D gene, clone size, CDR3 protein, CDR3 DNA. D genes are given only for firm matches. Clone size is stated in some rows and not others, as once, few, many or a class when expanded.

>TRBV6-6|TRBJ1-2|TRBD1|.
CASSYPGQSYGYTF
TGTGCCAGCAGTTACCCGGGACAGTCTTATGGCTACACCTTC
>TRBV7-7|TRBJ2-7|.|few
CASSFQAGDPSYEQYF
TGTGCTAGCAGCTTTCAGGCAGGCGACCCCTCCTACGAGCAGTACTTC
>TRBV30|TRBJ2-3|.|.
CAWSLGGFTDTQYF
TGTGCCTGGAGTCTTGGCGGGTTCACAGATACGCAGTATTTT
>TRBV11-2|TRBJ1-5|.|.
CASSLQGNQPQHF
TGTGCCAGCAGCTTACAGGGTAATCAGCCCCAGCATTTT
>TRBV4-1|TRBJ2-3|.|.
CASKLEGTQYF
TGCGCCAGCAAACTGGAGGGTACGCAGTATTTT
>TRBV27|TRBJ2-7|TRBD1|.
CASSQTGGPYEQYF
TGTGCCAGCAGTCAAACAGGGGGCCCCTACGAGCAGTACTTC
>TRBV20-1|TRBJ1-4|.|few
CSASRSTGGTNEKLFF
TGCAGTGCTAGTAGGTCAACCGGCGGAACTAATGAAAAACTGTTTTTT
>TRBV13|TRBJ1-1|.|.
CASSRRQTEAFF
TGTGCCAGCAGCCGCCGACAAACTGAAGCTTTCTTT
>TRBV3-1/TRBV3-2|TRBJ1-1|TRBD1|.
CASSSGQGKAFF
TGTGCCAGCAGCTCGGGACAGGGGAAAGCTTTCTTT
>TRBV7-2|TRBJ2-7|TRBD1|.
CASSSGGQGFSYEQYF
TGTGCCAGCAGCTCGGGGGGACAGGGGTTCTCCTACGAGCAGTACTTC
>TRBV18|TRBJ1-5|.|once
CASSPTTGNQPQHF
TGTGCCAGCTCACCGACAACGGGCAATCAGCCCCAGCATTTT
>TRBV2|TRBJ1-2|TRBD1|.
CAGGQGLDGYTF
TGTGCCGGAGGACAGGGGTTGGATGGCTACACCTTC
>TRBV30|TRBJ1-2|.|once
CAWSRRDRNYGYTF
TGTGCCTGGAGTAGAAGAGACAGAAACTATGGCTACACCTTC
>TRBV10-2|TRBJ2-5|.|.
CASSEIGQGKSAQYF
TGCGCCAGCAGTGAAATCGGTCAGGGGAAGTCGGCCCAGTACTTC
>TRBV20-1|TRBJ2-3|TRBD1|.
CSVPGQGSQYF
TGCAGTGTTCCCGGACAGGGTTCGCAGTATTTT
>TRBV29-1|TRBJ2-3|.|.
CSGTSTDTQYF
TGCAGCGGGACTTCCACAGATACGCAGTATTTT
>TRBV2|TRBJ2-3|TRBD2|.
CASSPTTSGGTDTQYF
TGTGCCAGCAGTCCGACGACTAGCGGGGGTACAGATACGCAGTATTTT
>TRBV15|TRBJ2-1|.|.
CATSREGRVNEQFF
TGTGCCACCAGCAGAGAGGGCAGGGTCAATGAGCAGTTCTTC
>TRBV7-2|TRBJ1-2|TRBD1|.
CASSLARGRGPGYTF
TGTGCCAGCAGCTTAGCACGGGGCAGGGGGCCTGGCTACACCTTC
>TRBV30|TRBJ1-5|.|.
CAWSVAGTQGKRAQHF
TGTGCCTGGAGTGTAGCGGGGACCCAGGGAAAGAGGGCCCAGCATTTT
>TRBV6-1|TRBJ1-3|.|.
CASSERAARDTIYF
TGTGCCAGCAGTGAACGAGCGGCCCGAGACACCATATATTTT
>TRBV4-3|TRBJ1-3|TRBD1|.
CASSQEDRGSNTIYF
TGCGCCAGCAGCCAAGAGGACAGGGGGTCGAACACCATATATTTT
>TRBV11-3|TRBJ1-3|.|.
CASSLDSQSRNTIYF
TGTGCCAGCAGCTTAGATAGCCAATCGAGAAACACCATATATTTT
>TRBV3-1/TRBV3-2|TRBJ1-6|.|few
CASSQDGSQYNSPLHF
TGTGCCAGCAGCCAAGACGGGTCGCAGTATAATTCACCCCTCCACTTT
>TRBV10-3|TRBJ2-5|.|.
CAISGSQETQYF
TGTGCCATCAGCGGGAGTCAAGAGACCCAGTACTTC
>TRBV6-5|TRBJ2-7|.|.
CASSYGSAVTYEQYF
TGTGCCAGCAGTTACGGCTCAGCGGTCACCTACGAGCAGTACTTC
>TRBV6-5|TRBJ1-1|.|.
CASSQGQLNTEAFF
TGTGCCAGCAGCCAAGGACAGCTGAACACTGAAGCTTTCTTT
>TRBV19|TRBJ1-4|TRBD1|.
CASSDRGLNEKLFF
TGTGCCAGTAGTGACAGGGGGCTTAATGAAAAACTGTTTTTT
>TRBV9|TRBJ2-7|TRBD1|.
CASSAGTEYEQYF
TGTGCCAGCAGCGCCGGGACAGAGTACGAGCAGTACTTC
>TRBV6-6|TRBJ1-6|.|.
CASSYSAYNSPLHF
TGTGCCAGCAGTTACTCGGCTTATAATTCACCCCTCCACTTT
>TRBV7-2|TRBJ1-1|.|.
CASSLVGGANTEAFF
TGTGCCAGCAGCTTAGTTGGGGGCGCGAACACTGAAGCTTTCTTT
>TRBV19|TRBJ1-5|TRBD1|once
CASSILQGSRTSQPQHF
TGTGCCAGTAGTATACTACAGGGGAGCCGCACATCTCAGCCCCAGCATTTT
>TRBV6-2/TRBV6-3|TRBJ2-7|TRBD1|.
CASSQTPGGSGEQYF
TGTGCCAGCAGCCAGACTCCAGGGGGCTCCGGGGAGCAGTACTTC
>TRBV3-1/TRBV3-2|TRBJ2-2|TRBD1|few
CASSQRTGGVTGELFF
TGTGCCAGCAGCCAAAGGACAGGGGGGGTCACCGGGGAGCTGTTTTTT
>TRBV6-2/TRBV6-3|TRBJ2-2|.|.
CASSGAEASAGLGTGELFF
TGTGCCAGCAGTGGGGCCGAGGCTAGCGCAGGACTTGGCACCGGGGAGCTGTTTTTT
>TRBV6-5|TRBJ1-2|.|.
CASSQSQGTGNGYTF
TGTGCCAGCAGCCAAAGTCAGGGCACCGGTAATGGCTACACCTTC
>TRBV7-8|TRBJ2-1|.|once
CASSPRGPGEGDEQFF
TGTGCCAGCAGCCCCAGAGGCCCCGGTGAGGGCGATGAGCAGTTCTTC
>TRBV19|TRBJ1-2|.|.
CASSTPVNYGYTF
TGTGCCAGTAGTACCCCTGTCAACTATGGCTACACCTTC
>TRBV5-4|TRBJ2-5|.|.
CASSLGRAETQYF
TGTGCCAGCAGCTTGGGCAGGGCTGAGACCCAGTACTTC
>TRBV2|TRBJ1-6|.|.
CASKLVTGRNSPLHF
TGTGCCAGCAAGCTCGTTACAGGTCGTAATTCACCCCTCCACTTT
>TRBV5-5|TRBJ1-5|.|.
CASSLLSNQPQHF
TGTGCCAGCAGCTTGCTCAGCAATCAGCCCCAGCATTTT